This T cell receptor (beta chain) was captured in a study of T cells in Graves' hyperthyroidism and ophthalmopathy. Template material for amplifying TCR beta CDR3 regions consisted of RNA transcripts. Carried out on the TCR CDR3, a first-round RT-PCR used the HTBI primer set. Using its own MiXCR run on the multiplex PCR reads, TCRdb lists one record per CDR3 protein. The sample has around 190,000 distinct CDR3 sequences; 15% to 20% are singletons. Patients showing uncontrolled infection, other autoimmune disease, pregnancy or lactation were ineligible. This clonotype was recorded many times. V shed 2 bases and J shed 1 base, with 4 bases lying between them. Germline V gene data show CDR1 as SGHRS and CDR2 as YFSETQ. The CDR3 runs to 13 residues.

Input material: blood. The chain has TRBV5-1 and TRBJ2-1; D is unresolved. The sequence was collected from a woman aged 45-65 years with Graves' hyperthyroidism. The chain's CDR3 is CASSFPSYNEQFF. CDR3 nucleotide sequence: TGCGCCAGCAGCTTCCCGTCCTACAATGAGCAGTTCTTC.